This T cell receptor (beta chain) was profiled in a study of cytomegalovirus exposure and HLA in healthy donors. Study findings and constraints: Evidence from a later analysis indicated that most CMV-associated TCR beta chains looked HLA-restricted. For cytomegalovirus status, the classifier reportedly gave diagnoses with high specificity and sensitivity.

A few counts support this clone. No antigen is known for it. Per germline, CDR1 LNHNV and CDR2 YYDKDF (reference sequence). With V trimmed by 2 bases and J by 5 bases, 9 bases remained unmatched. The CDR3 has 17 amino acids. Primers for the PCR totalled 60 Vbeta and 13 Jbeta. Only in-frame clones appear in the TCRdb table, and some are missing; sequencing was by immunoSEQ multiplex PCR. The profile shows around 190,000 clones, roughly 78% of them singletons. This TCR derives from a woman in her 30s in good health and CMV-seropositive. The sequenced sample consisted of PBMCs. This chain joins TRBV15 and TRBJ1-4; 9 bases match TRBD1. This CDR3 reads CATSRPRGTGRNEKLFF. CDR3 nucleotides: TGTGCCACCAGCAGACCCCGGGGGACAGGGAGAAATGAAAAACTGTTTTTT.